Presented here are 30 T cell receptor beta chains from one specimen sequenced in a study of T cells in tumors after PD-1 blockade. Profiling relied on immunoSEQ multiplex PCR, and the TCRdb table lists in-frame clones only, not all of them. In the table there are about 19,000 clones, roughly 80% of which are singletons. This material consisted of PBMCs, taken after anti-PD-1 therapy. The source is a human donor with advanced basal cell or squamous cell carcinoma (not recorded which).

V is TRBV2 and J is TRBJ2-3; a weak D match, TRBD1 (6 bases). The CDR3 loop spans 14 amino acids. The V gene lost 5 bases and the J gene lost 2 bases, with 11 bases spanning the gap. The germline gives CDR1 SNHLY, CDR2 FYNNEI. DNA of the CDR3: TGTGCCAGCAGTCTCCGGGACACCACAGATACGCAGTATTTT. It encodes CASSLRDTTDTQYF.

The chain carries TRBV10-3 and TRBJ2-5, with 12 bases lining up with TRBD2. The CDR3 contains 15 residues. Per the germline V gene, CDR1 is ENHRY and CDR2 is SYGVKD. With V trimmed by 5 bases and J by 4 bases, 5 bases remained unmatched. The CDR3, as DNA: TGTGCCATCAGTAAGACTAGCGGGAGATCAGAGACCCAGTACTTC. Its translation: CAISKTSGRSETQYF.

The chain uses TRBV12-3 or TRBV12-4 and TRBJ2-3; D is ambiguous. V lost 7 bases and J 0 bases, leaving 8 bases between the germline ends. The CDR3 totals 13 residues. In nucleotides, the CDR3 is TGTGCCAGCACCACGAGGAGCACAGATACGCAGTATTTT. It specifies CASTTRSTDTQYF.

The chain links TRBV11-1 to TRBJ2-5; weak D call: TRBD1 (6 bases). V lost 5 bases, J lost 1 base, and 17 bases lay in between. The CDR3 totals 16 residues. Per the germline V gene, CDR1 is SGHAT and CDR2 is FQDESV (reference sequence). The CDR3 nucleotides are TGTGCCAGCAGCCCTTCCCTAGGACAGACCCAAGAGACCCAGTACTTC. Translated: CASSPSLGQTQETQYF.

As concerns this clone: This specimen includes other DNA sequences encoding the same CDR3. V is TRBV29-1 and J is TRBJ1-1; D is possibly TRBD1 (5 bases). The V gene lost 6 bases and the J gene lost 1 base, with 12 bases spanning the gap. The CDR3 has 13 residues. Germline V gene lookup returns CDR1 SQVTM and CDR2 ANQGSEA. The DNA of the CDR3 is TGCAGCGTGGACCCCGGGGGGAACACTGAAGCTTTCTTT. Translating gives CSVDPGGNTEAFF.

V usage is TRBV13 and J usage is TRBJ2-2; D is ambiguous. V lost 3 bases and J 4 bases, leaving 12 bases between the germline ends. The CDR3 has 15 amino acids. Germline CDR1 is PRHDT and CDR2 is FYEKMQ (reference sequence). The CDR3 protein is CASSFPGRRTGELFF. The CDR3 coding sequence is TGTGCCAGCAGCTTCCCCGGCAGGCGCACCGGGGAGCTGTTTTTT.

This sequence joins TRBV4-1 and TRBJ2-3; D is uncertain. Trimming took 3 bases from V and 0 from J, leaving 25 bases between them. This CDR3 comprises 20 residues. Germline values: CDR1 MGHRA, CDR2 YSYEKL. The CDR3 sequence: CASSQVGSQVRTGSTDTQYF. CDR3 sequence (DNA): TGCGCCAGCAGCCAGGTAGGGTCGCAAGTGCGGACCGGGAGCACAGATACGCAGTATTTT.

The chain combines TRBV19 with TRBJ1-5, with D unclear. The CDR3 consists of 14 residues. V was trimmed by 5 bases and J by 6 bases, leaving 14 bases between them. Germline V gene lookup returns CDR1 LNHDA and CDR2 SQIVND (reference sequence). The CDR3 is CASSQFSAGQPQHF. CDR3 bases: TGTGCCAGTAGTCAGTTTTCGGCGGGTCAGCCCCAGCATTTT.

The chain links TRBV6-1 to TRBJ2-3; D remains unclear. V was pared by 2 bases and J by 1 base, with 13 bases between. Germline CDR1 and CDR2: MNHNS and SASEGT. The CDR3 is made up of 16 amino acids. Here the CDR3 reads CASSEWGYYGTDTQYF. CDR3 nucleotide sequence: TGTGCCAGCAGTGAATGGGGATACTACGGCACAGATACGCAGTATTTT.

CDR3 amino acids: CASSLNRDETQYF. The CDR3 coding sequence is TGTGCCAGCAGCTTGAATCGGGATGAGACCCAGTACTTC. The rearrangement joins TRBV7-3 to TRBJ2-5; D is possibly TRBD2 (5 bases). Per germline, CDR1 SGHTA and CDR2 FQGTGA. The CDR3 contains 13 residues. Between the trimmed V and J ends, which lost 3 bases and 5 bases, there was a span of 10 bases.

This sequence joins TRBV7-9 and TRBJ1-1; 10 nucleotides match TRBD1. The CDR3 spans 16 residues. V shed 5 bases, J shed 2 bases, and the junction held 8 bases outside the gene matches. Germline V gives CDR1 SEHNR, CDR2 FQNEAQ (reference sequence). Here the CDR3 DNA reads TGTGCCAGCAGCCTAGGACAGGGGGTCCATAACACTGAAGCTTTCTTT. Encoded protein: CASSLGQGVHNTEAFF.

J is TRBJ2-7 and V is TRBV5-1; TRBD2 aligns across 11 bases. Trimming removed 4 bases from V and 3 bases from J; junction bases left unmatched: 12. The length of the CDR3 is 17 residues. The germline V gene encodes CDR1 SGHRS and CDR2 YFSETQ. CDR3: CASSPGLAGTGGYEQYF. The CDR3 DNA sequence: TGCGCCAGCAGCCCCGGACTAGCGGGCACTGGAGGCTACGAGCAGTACTTC.

This clone was observed a single time. The chain is built from TRBV5-8 and TRBJ2-1; TRBD2 matches at 7 bases. Germline CDR1 reads SGHTS; CDR2 reads YDEGEE. V shed 4 bases, J shed 8 bases, and the junction held 3 bases outside the gene matches. The CDR3 is 12 amino acids. CDR3 residues: CASSPSGDEQFF. The CDR3 DNA reads TGTGCCAGCAGCCCCAGCGGGGATGAGCAGTTCTTC. Looking up the rest from reference TRBV5-8 and TRBJ2-1 gives the full variable domain: EAGVTQSPTHLIKTRGQQATLRCSPISGHTSVYWYQQALGLGLQFLLWYDEGEERNRGNFPPRFSGRQFPNYSSELNVNALELEDSALYLCASSPSGDEQFFGPGTRLTVL.

The chain combines TRBV10-1 with TRBJ2-1, with D perhaps assigned TRBD1 or TRBD2 (5 bases each). The V gene's germline CDR1 is WNHNN and CDR2 SYGVQD (reference sequence). This CDR3 spans 14 amino acids. With 6 bases removed from V and 6 bases from J, the gap between germline ends came to 15 bases. The CDR3 DNA sequence: TGCGCCAGCAGCGCATCTGGGGGTTTCAATGAGCAGTTCTTC. Amino acids: CASSASGGFNEQFF.

The chain joins TRBV6-6 to TRBJ1-6; D is unclear. From germline, CDR1 is MNHNY and CDR2 SVGAGI (reference sequence). Trimming took 2 bases from V and 8 from J, leaving 10 bases between them. CDR3 size: 14 residues. The CDR3 here is CASSYPGQDSPLHF. The CDR3, as DNA: TGTGCCAGCAGTTACCCCGGCCAGGATTCACCCCTCCACTTT.

By sample fraction, this clone is medium-sized. The chain carries TRBV9 and TRBJ2-2; TRBD1 agrees at 9 bases. Trimming took 3 bases from V and 7 from J; bases not matched to a gene: 7. The CDR3 is 15 amino acids. The germline gives CDR1 SGDLS, CDR2 YYNGEE. CDR3 coding DNA: TGTGCCAGCAGCGATGCGACAGGGGGAAGCGGGGAGCTGTTTTTT. It yields the protein CASSDATGGSGELFF.

CDR3 DNA sequence: TGTGCCAGCACTAAGACCAGGGGCACTGAAGCTTTCTTT. Protein: CASTKTRGTEAFF. The chain is built from TRBV6-5 and TRBJ1-1; TRBD1 is a possible D gene (6 bases). This CDR3 region has 13 residues. V was pared by 7 bases and J by 4 bases, with 13 bases between. Germline assignment: CDR1 MNHEY and CDR2 SVGAGI.

This clone is medium-sized (0.01 to 0.1%) by share. The chain employs TRBV14 and TRBJ2-2; 7 nucleotides line up with TRBD1. The V gene end was trimmed by 3 bases and the J gene end by 2 bases; junction bases not matched to a gene: 6. Germline CDR1 reads SGHDN; CDR2 reads FVKESK. There are 16 residues in the CDR3. The CDR3 region has the DNA TGTGCCAGCAGCCAGAGACAGGGCATCAACACCGGGGAGCTGTTTTTT. Its translation: CASSQRQGINTGELFF.

The gene calls are TRBV7-2 and TRBJ2-1; 8 positions match TRBD2. Trimming at V came to 8 bases and at J to 2 bases, leaving 5 bases not matched to a gene. CDR1 and CDR2 (germline): SGHTA, FQGNSA. The CDR3 runs 14 residues. The CDR3, as DNA: TGTGCCAGCTTAGGAGCGGGAGCCTACAATGAGCAGTTCTTC. Its translation is CASLGAGAYNEQFF.

The rearrangement uses TRBV4-1 and TRBJ2-2; 9 bases match TRBD2. The CDR3 is made up of 15 amino acids. The V gene's germline CDR1 is MGHRA and CDR2 YSYEKL. Trimming at V came to 5 bases and at J to 4 bases, leaving 5 bases not matched to a gene. The CDR3 bases are TGCGCCAGCAGCTACTTAGCGGGGGTCACCGGGGAGCTGTTTTTT. It yields the protein CASSYLAGVTGELFF.

This clone has only a few counts. The rearrangement uses TRBV12-3 or TRBV12-4 and TRBJ1-6; D not resolved. V was trimmed by 6 bases and J by 6 bases, leaving 6 bases between them. The CDR3 extends over 12 amino acids. The CDR3 reads CASRTTNSPLHF. In nucleotides, the CDR3 is TGTGCCAGCAGGACGACTAATTCACCCCTCCACTTT.

The chain uses TRBV7-9 and TRBJ1-1; D remains ambiguous. CDR1 and CDR2 (germline): SEHNR, FQNEAQ (reference sequence). V gave up 2 bases and J gave up 1 base, with 5 bases separating them. The CDR3 runs to 13 residues. CDR3 sequence (DNA): TGTGCCAGCAGCTTATCAGAGAACACTGAAGCTTTCTTT. It translates to CASSLSENTEAFF.

This chain joins TRBV7-3 and TRBJ1-1; D unresolved. Germline V gene data show CDR1 as SGHTA and CDR2 as FQGTGA. Deletions cut 4 bases from V and 9 bases from J, with 15 bases between. CDR3 size: 13 residues. The CDR3 loop reads CASSYAVGKKAFF. The CDR3 DNA is TGTGCCAGCAGCTACGCAGTGGGCAAGAAAGCTTTCTTT.

This chain joins TRBV6-5 and TRBJ1-1, with D possibly matching TRBD1 (5 bases). CDR3 length: 16 amino acids. In germline, CDR1 is MNHEY, CDR2 SVGAGI. The V and J ends lost 2 bases and 4 bases respectively, with 17 bases between them. This CDR3 reads CASSYATGSGVTEAFF. For the CDR3, the DNA is TGTGCCAGCAGTTACGCAACAGGATCCGGAGTCACTGAAGCTTTCTTT.

The CDR3: CSVGAGNNYGYTF. The CDR3, as DNA: TGCAGCGTTGGAGCCGGGAATAACTATGGCTACACCTTC. The chain carries TRBV29-1 and TRBJ1-2, with D uncertain. The V gene lost 4 bases and the J gene lost 1 base, with 10 bases spanning the gap. Germline-derived CDR1 and CDR2 are SQVTM and ANQGSEA. The CDR3 is 13 residues long. Filled out from reference TRBV29-1 and TRBJ1-2, the complete variable domain reads SAVISQKPSRDICQRGTSLTIQCQVDSQVTMMFWYRQQPGQSLTLIATANQGSEATYESGFVIDKFPISRPNLTFSTLTVSNMSPEDSSIYLCSVGAGNNYGYTFGSGTRLTVV.

This chain links TRBV7-9 with TRBJ2-7; D is tentatively TRBD1 or TRBD2 (5 bases each). V was shortened by 0 bases and J by 2 bases, with 8 bases between the two germline ends. CDR3 length: 14 residues. CDR1 and CDR2 from the germline V gene are SEHNR and FQNEAQ (reference sequence). The CDR3 loop is CASSLAGETYEQYF. The DNA for the CDR3 is TGTGCCAGCAGCTTAGCGGGGGAAACCTACGAGCAGTACTTC.

This chain uses TRBV20-1 with TRBJ1-1; D unresolved. V was pared by 3 bases and J by 7 bases, with 12 bases between. Germline CDR1 and CDR2: DFQATT and SNEGSKA (reference sequence). CDR3 size: 12 residues. CDR3 in amino acids: CSASGGWFEAFF. CDR3 sequence (DNA): TGCAGTGCTAGTGGAGGATGGTTTGAAGCTTTCTTT.

The gene calls are TRBV5-1 and TRBJ2-2, with unresolved D. Germline V gene data show CDR1 as SGHRS and CDR2 as YFSETQ. CDR3 length equals 15 residues. V lost 3 bases, J lost 8 bases, and 17 bases lay in between. The CDR3 is CASSWTAEITGELFF. The CDR3 region has the DNA TGCGCCAGCAGCTGGACCGCCGAAATTACAGGGGAGCTGTTTTTT. The variable domain in full, completed from reference TRBV5-1 and TRBJ2-2, reads KAGVTQTPRYLIKTRGQQVTLSCSPISGHRSVSWYQQTPGQGLQFLFEYFSETQRNKGNFPGRFSGRQFSNSRSEMNVSTLELGDSALYLCASSWTAEITGELFFGEGSRLTVL.

A few counts support this clone. The chain recombines TRBV5-1 with TRBJ1-1; D gene ambiguous. The V gene's germline CDR1 is SGHRS and CDR2 YFSETQ. Between the trimmed V and J ends, which lost 4 bases and 4 bases, there was a span of 17 bases. The CDR3 runs 15 residues. CDR3 loop: CASSVWMGLSTEAFF. For the CDR3, the DNA is TGCGCCAGCAGCGTATGGATGGGGTTGAGCACTGAAGCTTTCTTT.

J is TRBJ2-1 and V is TRBV15, with 10 bases fitting TRBD2. Per the germline V gene, CDR1 is LNHNV and CDR2 is YYDKDF (reference sequence). There are 15 residues in the CDR3. With 1 base clipped from V and 8 bases from J, the junction kept 5 bases outside the gene matches. The chain's CDR3 is CATSRGASGSHEQFF. The CDR3, as DNA: TGTGCCACCAGCAGAGGGGCTAGCGGGAGCCATGAGCAGTTCTTC.